This T cell receptor (beta chain) originates from a study of patients and donors after allogeneic stem cell transplantation. The germline V gene has CDR1 LNHNV and CDR2 YYDKDF (reference sequence). This CDR3 spans 13 amino acids. V gave up 9 bases and J gave up 1 base, with 10 bases separating them. TCRdb called the RT-PCR reads again in MiXCR, with one record for every CDR3 protein. Seen here are 100,000 to 120,000 distinct CDR3 sequences, roughly 37% observed once, and the top ten hold about 27%. The sequenced material came from blood, either unsorted or a sorted T cell fraction (not recorded which). The receptor was derived from a human donor who was either an allogeneic HSCT recipient or a stem cell or donor lymphocyte infusion donor (not recorded which). It is not recorded whose cells these are; they may come from a transplant donor. The chain has TRBV15 and TRBJ2-4; D is perhaps TRBD1 or TRBD2 (5 bases each). The CDR3 is CATAWGAKNIQYF. CDR3 coding DNA: TGTGCCACAGCGTGGGGGGCCAAAAACATTCAGTACTTC. The complete variable domain, with remaining parts taken from reference TRBV15 and TRBJ2-4, reads DAMVIQNPRYQVTQFGKPVTLSCSQTLNHNVMYWYQQKSSQAPKLLFHYYDKDFNNEADTPDNFQSRRPNTSFCFLDIRSPGLGDTAMYLCATAWGAKNIQYFGAGTRLSVL.